These T cell receptor beta chains were read from a single sample in a study of cytomegalovirus exposure and HLA in healthy donors. Assay used: immunoSEQ multiplex PCR; TCRdb lists only in-frame clones, some missing. Altogether 100,000 to 120,000 clones are present, about 69% being singletons, with the ten largest covering roughly 1.2%. Material: PBMCs. These receptors were taken from a man aged 35-49 years in good health and CMV-seronegative. Both conserved end residues are part of each CDR3. The D gene is left open where the match is weak. A row's size may be missing; if present it is once, few, many or a size class.

D gene	clone size	V gene	J gene	CDR3 protein	CDR3 DNA
NA	few	TRBV5-1	TRBJ2-7	CASSLNRAYEQYF	TGCGCCAGCAGCTTGAACAGGGCATACGAGCAGTACTTC
NA	NA	TRBV4-3	TRBJ1-3	CASSQGTSTGNTIYF	TGCGCCAGCAGCCAAGGGACTTCAACTGGAAACACCATATATTTT
TRBD1	NA	TRBV6-5	TRBJ2-1	CASSYRGTGRHNEQFF	TGTGCCAGCAGTTACAGGGGGACAGGGAGACACAATGAGCAGTTCTTC
NA	NA	TRBV15	TRBJ1-4	CATSRDSATNEKLFF	TGTGCCACCAGCAGAGATTCTGCAACTAATGAAAAACTGTTTTTT
TRBD2	few	TRBV19	TRBJ2-1	CASRPPGLAEYNEQFF	TGTGCCAGTAGGCCACCGGGACTAGCGGAGTACAATGAGCAGTTCTTC
NA	NA	TRBV19	TRBJ2-3	CASSIVAGNTDTQYF	TGTGCCAGTAGTATAGTTGCAGGGAACACAGATACGCAGTATTTT
NA	NA	TRBV27	TRBJ2-7	CASSFTRSSYEQYF	TGTGCCAGCAGTTTCACGCGGAGCTCCTACGAGCAGTACTTC
TRBD1	once	TRBV27	TRBJ1-5	CASSLQGAQPQHF	TGTGCCAGCAGTCTTCAGGGGGCTCAGCCCCAGCATTTT
TRBD2	NA	TRBV6-4	TRBJ2-7	CASSAWTSGSHEQYF	TGTGCCAGCAGTGCTTGGACTAGCGGGAGTCACGAGCAGTACTTC
TRBD1	NA	TRBV15	TRBJ2-2	CATSRRTGTPGELFF	TGTGCCACCAGCAGGAGGACAGGGACCCCCGGGGAGCTGTTTTTT
NA	once	TRBV6-4	TRBJ1-5	CASAFGGRQDSNQPQHF	TGTGCCAGCGCTTTTGGGGGCCGGCAGGACTCCAATCAGCCCCAGCATTTT
TRBD1	once	TRBV15	TRBJ2-7	CATSRGSRGLAYEQYF	TGTGCCACCAGCAGAGGTTCTAGGGGGCTTGCCTACGAGCAGTACTTC
TRBD1	NA	TRBV4-1	TRBJ2-7	CASSLSGTGGYEQYF	TGCGCCAGCAGCCTTTCCGGGACAGGGGGCTACGAGCAGTACTTC
TRBD1	NA	TRBV5-1	TRBJ2-5	CASSWTGKETQYF	TGCGCCAGCAGCTGGACAGGGAAAGAGACCCAGTACTTC
TRBD1	NA	TRBV7-2	TRBJ1-2	CASSGGQGARFGYTF	TGTGCCAGCAGCGGCGGACAGGGGGCAAGGTTTGGCTACACCTTC
NA	NA	TRBV19	TRBJ1-5	CASSTGHSNQPQHF	TGTGCCAGTAGTACCGGACACTCCAATCAGCCCCAGCATTTT
NA	NA	TRBV27	TRBJ1-2	CASSSFPVVYGYTF	TGTGCCAGCAGTTCCTTCCCAGTGGTCTATGGCTACACCTTC
TRBD2	NA	TRBV7-9	TRBJ2-1	CASSLAETGGPANEQFF	TGTGCCAGCAGCTTAGCGGAAACGGGAGGGCCGGCGAATGAGCAGTTCTTC
TRBD1	NA	TRBV6-6	TRBJ2-1	CASRPRDRVDEQFF	TGTGCCAGCAGGCCCCGGGACAGGGTGGATGAGCAGTTCTTC
NA	NA	TRBV10-2	TRBJ2-3	CASGGAWGEGLLGDTQYF	TGCGCCAGCGGGGGGGCCTGGGGGGAGGGCCTCCTAGGAGATACGCAGTATTTT
NA	NA	TRBV11-3	TRBJ2-7	CASSSYPYEQYF	TGTGCCAGCAGCTCCTATCCCTACGAGCAGTACTTC
NA	few	TRBV4-3	TRBJ1-6	CASSQDWVKGSSYNSPLHF	TGCGCCAGCAGCCAAGATTGGGTCAAAGGGAGCTCCTATAATTCACCCCTCCACTTT
NA	NA	TRBV7-8	TRBJ2-1	CASSLAGAYNEQFF	TGTGCCAGCAGCTTAGCGGGAGCCTACAATGAGCAGTTCTTC
TRBD2	NA	TRBV30	TRBJ2-7	CAWSVYPPTSGFYEQYF	TGTGCCTGGAGTGTATACCCCCCGACTAGCGGGTTTTATGAGCAGTACTTC
TRBD1	NA	TRBV9	TRBJ1-4	CASSHRTGANEKLFF	TGTGCCAGCAGCCATCGGACAGGGGCAAATGAAAAACTGTTTTTT
NA	few	TRBV7-2	TRBJ1-3	CASSLELLGSNTIYF	TGTGCCAGCAGCTTAGAACTTCTCGGTTCTAACACCATATATTTT
NA	NA	TRBV6-1	TRBJ2-2	CASSAPLVIIPGANTGELFF	TGTGCCAGCAGTGCCCCTTTAGTTATAATCCCGGGGGCGAACACCGGGGAGCTGTTTTTT
NA	NA	TRBV9	TRBJ1-2	CASSVDPTGSGYTF	TGTGCCAGCAGCGTAGACCCGACAGGCTCTGGCTACACCTTC
NA	NA	TRBV27	TRBJ1-5	CASSLSGTTNQPQHF	TGTGCCAGCAGTCTCTCCGGGACAACGAATCAGCCCCAGCATTTT
NA	NA	TRBV29-1	TRBJ1-1	CSVEANTEAFF	TGCAGCGTTGAAGCAAACACTGAAGCTTTCTTT
TRBD1	NA	TRBV4-3	TRBJ1-6	CASSQVRTGRDIGMNSPLHF	TGCGCCAGCAGCCAAGTCAGGACAGGGAGGGATATAGGTATGAATTCACCCCTCCACTTT
NA	NA	TRBV14	TRBJ1-1	CASSLQWNTEAFF	TGTGCCAGCAGCCTTCAGTGGAACACTGAAGCTTTCTTT
TRBD2	NA	TRBV29-1	TRBJ2-3	CSVNLAGPGTQYF	TGCAGCGTTAATCTAGCGGGGCCGGGTACGCAGTATTTT
NA	NA	TRBV5-1	TRBJ2-2	CASTLNTGELFF	TGCGCCAGCACCCTCAACACCGGGGAGCTGTTTTTT
TRBD2	few	TRBV5-8	TRBJ2-7	CASSLRRGAPYEQYF	TGTGCCAGCAGCTTGAGGCGGGGGGCCCCCTACGAGCAGTACTTC
TRBD1	NA	TRBV6-5	TRBJ2-7	CASSYSTGQEQYF	TGTGCCAGCAGTTACTCGACAGGGCAAGAGCAGTACTTC
NA	NA	TRBV9	TRBJ1-5	CASSVGGGIDQPQHF	TGTGCCAGCAGCGTAGGAGGAGGAATAGATCAGCCCCAGCATTTT
TRBD1	NA	TRBV2	TRBJ2-5	CASSEGTGQTQYF	TGTGCCAGCAGTGAAGGGACAGGCCAGACCCAGTACTTC
TRBD1	NA	TRBV4-1	TRBJ2-1	CASSHRDRVSSYNEQFF	TGCGCCAGCAGCCATCGGGACAGGGTTTCGTCCTACAATGAGCAGTTCTTC
TRBD1	NA	TRBV7-8	TRBJ2-5	CASSDRGDRQETQYF	TGTGCCAGCAGCGACCGCGGGGACAGGCAAGAGACCCAGTACTTC
NA	once	TRBV29-1	TRBJ2-5	CSVESGRRVSTKETQYF	TGCAGCGTTGAGTCCGGCAGACGGGTCTCCACAAAAGAGACCCAGTACTTC
NA	NA	TRBV30	TRBJ1-4	CAWSQGYGEKLFF	TGTGCCTGGAGTCAGGGGTATGGAGAAAAACTGTTTTTT
TRBD1	NA	TRBV5-6	TRBJ1-1	CASSFAYTGDANTEAFF	TGTGCCAGCAGCTTCGCATATACAGGGGACGCGAACACTGAAGCTTTCTTT
NA	NA	TRBV11-3	TRBJ2-7	CASSLLASSYEQYF	TGTGCCAGCAGCTTATTAGCTAGCTCCTACGAGCAGTACTTC
NA	once	TRBV29-1	TRBJ1-2	CSVGDGYTF	TGCAGCGTCGGGGATGGCTACACCTTC
NA	NA	TRBV6-5	TRBJ2-2	CASSFTGPDTGELFF	TGTGCCAGCAGTTTCACCGGTCCGGACACCGGGGAGCTGTTTTTT
NA	NA	TRBV10-3	TRBJ1-4	CATLDSPNEKLFF	TGTGCCACCTTGGACAGTCCTAATGAAAAACTGTTTTTT
TRBD1	NA	TRBV30	TRBJ1-4	CAAGTGGATNEKLFF	TGTGCCGCCGGGACAGGGGGGGCAACTAATGAAAAACTGTTTTTT
TRBD1	NA	TRBV11-2	TRBJ1-1	CASSSRTGGRTEAFF	TGTGCCAGCAGCTCTCGTACAGGGGGACGGACTGAAGCTTTCTTT
NA	NA	TRBV7-9	TRBJ2-5	CASSPPGLSGETQYF	TGTGCCAGCAGCCCCCCGGGACTCTCCGGGGAGACCCAGTACTTC
NA	NA	TRBV21-1	TRBJ2-7	CASSKGQRLYEQYF	TGTGCCAGCAGCAAAGGTCAGCGCCTCTACGAGCAGTACTTC
NA	NA	TRBV19	TRBJ2-7	CASSDRAHRLREQYF	TGTGCCAGTAGTGACCGGGCCCACAGGCTGAGGGAGCAGTACTTC
NA	NA	TRBV6-1	TRBJ2-6	CASSEGTDFSGANVLTF	TGTGCCAGCAGTGAAGGGACAGATTTCTCTGGGGCCAACGTCCTGACTTTC
TRBD2	NA	TRBV27	TRBJ2-7	CASSYGTNYEQYF	TGTGCCAGCAGTTACGGGACTAACTACGAGCAGTACTTC
TRBD2	few	TRBV10-2	TRBJ2-1	CASSDQLAGYNEQFF	TGCGCCAGCAGTGATCAGCTAGCGGGCTACAATGAGCAGTTCTTC
NA	NA	TRBV30	TRBJ2-7	CAWSVMGAGEQYF	TGTGCCTGGAGTGTAATGGGGGCAGGCGAGCAGTACTTC
TRBD1	NA	TRBV9	TRBJ2-5	CASSVSTGIGETQYF	TGTGCCAGCAGCGTATCGACAGGGATTGGGGAGACCCAGTACTTC
NA	NA	TRBV4-1	TRBJ2-1	CASSQDSWGEQFF	TGCGCCAGCAGCCAGGACAGTTGGGGTGAGCAGTTCTTC